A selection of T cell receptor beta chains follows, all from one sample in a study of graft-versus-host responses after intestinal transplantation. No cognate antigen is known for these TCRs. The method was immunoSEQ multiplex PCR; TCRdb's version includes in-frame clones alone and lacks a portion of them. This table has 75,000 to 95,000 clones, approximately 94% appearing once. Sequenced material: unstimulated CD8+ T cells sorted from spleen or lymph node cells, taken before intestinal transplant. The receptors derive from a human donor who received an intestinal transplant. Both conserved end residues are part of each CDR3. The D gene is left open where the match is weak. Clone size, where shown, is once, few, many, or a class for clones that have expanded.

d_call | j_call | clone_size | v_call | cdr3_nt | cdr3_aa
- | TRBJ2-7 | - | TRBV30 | TGTGCCTGGAGTGTGGGGGCCGACGAGCAGTACTTC | CAWSVGADEQYF
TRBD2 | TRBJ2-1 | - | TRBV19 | TGTGCCAGTAGTATGGGGCTAGCGGGACTCAATGAGCAGTTCTTC | CASSMGLAGLNEQFF
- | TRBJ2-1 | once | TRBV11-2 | TGTGCCAGCAGCTCTCCACAATACAATGAGCAGTTCTTC | CASSSPQYNEQFF
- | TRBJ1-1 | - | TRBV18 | TGTGCCAGCTCACCAAGGGAGAGGGAAGCCCTGAACACTGAAGCTTTCTTT | CASSPREREALNTEAFF
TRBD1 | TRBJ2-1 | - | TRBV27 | TGTGCCAGCCGACAGGGGGCTTACAATGAGCAGTTCTTC | CASRQGAYNEQFF
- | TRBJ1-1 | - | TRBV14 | TGTGCCAGCATCCCATCGGAGGGACGGGCCATGAACACTGAAGCTTTCTTT | CASIPSEGRAMNTEAFF
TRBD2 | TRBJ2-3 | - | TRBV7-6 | TGTGCCAGCAGCTTAGAGTCTAGCGGGGTCCTGCCCCTGGATACGCAGTATTTT | CASSLESSGVLPLDTQYF
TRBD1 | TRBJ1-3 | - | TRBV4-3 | TGCGCCAGCAGCCAAATAGGGGGCTCCTCTGGAAACACCATATATTTT | CASSQIGGSSGNTIYF
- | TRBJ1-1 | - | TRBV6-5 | TGTGCCAGCAGTTACGGGTCCGGGGGCACTGAAGCTTTCTTT | CASSYGSGGTEAFF
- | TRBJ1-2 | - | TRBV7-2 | TGTGCCAGCAGCTTACGTCGAGAAGACTATGGCTACACCTTC | CASSLRREDYGYTF
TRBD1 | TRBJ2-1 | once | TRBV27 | TGTGCCAGCAGTTTAAAACAGGGGGTACACAATGAGCAGTTCTTC | CASSLKQGVHNEQFF
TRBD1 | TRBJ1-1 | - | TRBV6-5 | TGTGCCAGCAGTTACGGGGTGACAGGGCGCGCTTTCTTT | CASSYGVTGRAFF
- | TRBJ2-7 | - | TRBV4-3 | TGCGCCAGCAGCCAAGATGGAGAGGTCGTCTACAAGCAGTACTTC | CASSQDGEVVYKQYF